Listed below are T cell receptor beta chains from one sample, sequenced in a study of blood T cell repertoires in COVID-19. The table came from immunoSEQ multiplex PCR; TCRdb's copy has only in-frame clones and leaves some out. Of about 42,000 clones listed, around 90% are singletons. Sample: peripheral blood. The receptors were gathered from a human donor in a cohort sampled during active COVID-19. The CDR3 runs from the conserved cysteine through the conserved F or W. D genes are given only for firm matches. Only part of the rows carry a size: once, few, many, or a class if the clone is expanded.

>TRBV7-2|-|-|TRBJ1-2
CASSFAGGSVDGYTF
TGTGCCAGCAGCTTTGCAGGAGGTTCGGTCGATGGCTACACCTTC
>TRBV10-2|-|-|TRBJ1-1
CASSENLQAFF
TGCGCCAGCAGTGAGAATCTTCAAGCTTTCTTT
>TRBV2|-|-|TRBJ1-6
CASTTGASGNSPLHF
TGTGCCAGCACGACAGGCGCCTCCGGTAATTCACCCCTCCACTTT
>TRBV5-4|TRBD1|once|TRBJ1-2
CASSLDRGNYGYTF
TGTGCCAGCAGCTTGGACAGGGGGAACTATGGCTACACCTTC
>TRBV5-1|TRBD2|once|TRBJ2-7
CASSRGLAGISSYEQYF
TGCGCCAGCAGCCGGGGACTAGCGGGGATTAGCTCCTACGAGCAGTACTTC
>TRBV15|-|-|TRBJ1-5
CATSTGLRGGNQPQHF
TGTGCCACCAGCACAGGGCTCAGGGGAGGCAATCAGCCCCAGCATTTT
>TRBV7-9|TRBD2|-|TRBJ2-5
CASSFGGGASVYQETQYF
TGTGCCAGCTCTTTCGGCGGGGGGGCCTCAGTATACCAAGAGACCCAGTACTTC
>TRBV7-6|-|-|TRBJ2-7
CASSLLMFGTSSSYEQYF
TGTGCCAGCAGCCTTCTTATGTTTGGGACTTCTAGCTCCTACGAGCAGTACTTC
>TRBV6-1|-|-|TRBJ1-1
CASSEHGQNIEAFF
TGTGCCAGCAGTGAACATGGACAAAACATAGAAGCTTTCTTT
>TRBV7-2|TRBD1|-|TRBJ1-2
CASSPKGGQTSTYGHTF
TGTGCCAGCAGCCCAAAAGGGGGACAGACCTCAACCTATGGCCACACCTTC
>TRBV20-1|-|-|TRBJ1-1
CSATTNTEAFF
TGCAGTGCCACAACCAACACTGAAGCTTTCTTT
>TRBV7-9|-|once|TRBJ1-5
CASSFRIPKWNQPQHF
TGTGCCAGCAGTTTCAGAATCCCGAAATGGAATCAGCCCCAGCATTTT
>TRBV11-2|-|-|TRBJ2-2
CASSSSRDKNTGELFF
TGTGCCAGCAGCTCATCCAGGGACAAGAACACCGGGGAGCTGTTTTTT
>TRBV4-2|-|-|TRBJ2-7
CASSQGGGYEQYF
TGTGCCAGCAGCCAAGGGGGAGGCTACGAGCAGTACTTC
>TRBV7-9|-|-|TRBJ2-3
CASSPGLTDTQYF
TGTGCCAGCAGCCCGGGACTCACAGATACGCAGTATTTT
>TRBV9|TRBD1|-|TRBJ2-7
CASSVVDRVTFNEQYF
TGTGCCAGCAGCGTAGTGGACAGGGTAACTTTCAACGAGCAGTACTTC
>TRBV27|-|-|TRBJ2-7
CASGIPWAGFLREQYF
TGTGCCAGCGGTATTCCTTGGGCGGGGTTTTTACGCGAGCAGTACTTC
>TRBV6-5|-|-|TRBJ1-2
CASSYSPTGTYGYTF
TGTGCCAGCAGTTACTCTCCGACAGGAACCTATGGCTACACCTTC
>TRBV4-3|TRBD1|-|TRBJ1-3
CASSQDHRGQTGNTIYF
TGCGCCAGCAGCCAGGACCACAGGGGGCAGACTGGAAACACCATATATTTT
>TRBV12-3/TRBV12-4|-|-|TRBJ2-7
CASSLAPTYEQYF
TGTGCCAGCAGTTTAGCACCTACCTACGAGCAGTACTTC
>TRBV5-5|-|-|TRBJ1-3
CASSLYFSGNTIYF
TGTGCCAGCAGCTTGTATTTCTCTGGAAACACCATATATTTT
>TRBV7-8|-|-|TRBJ2-2
CASSPRRISTGELFF
TGTGCCAGCAGCCCCCGGAGGATTAGCACCGGGGAGCTGTTTTTT
>TRBV6-2/TRBV6-3|-|once|TRBJ1-1
CASSSQGYTEAFF
TGTGCCAGCAGTTCTCAGGGTTACACTGAAGCTTTCTTT
>TRBV19|-|-|TRBJ1-2
CASSMDSPYGYTF
TGTGCCAGTAGTATGGACAGCCCCTATGGCTACACCTTC
>TRBV19|TRBD1|once|TRBJ1-5
CASSMGQGAGQPQHF
TGTGCCAGTAGTATGGGACAGGGGGCTGGTCAGCCCCAGCATTTT
>TRBV6-5|-|-|TRBJ1-2
CASSHPETLLYGYTF
TGTGCCAGCAGTCACCCCGAAACTCTACTCTATGGCTACACCTTC
>TRBV19|-|-|TRBJ1-5
CASSLGQRGQPQHF
TGTGCCAGTAGCCTCGGACAGAGGGGTCAGCCCCAGCATTTT
>TRBV6-1|-|-|TRBJ1-1
CASSETGVRTEAFF
TGTGCCAGCAGTGAAACGGGGGTGCGTACTGAAGCTTTCTTT
>TRBV5-1|TRBD1|-|TRBJ1-6
CASSAPGQGNSPLHF
TGCGCCAGCAGCGCTCCGGGACAGGGGAATTCACCCCTCCACTTT
>TRBV10-1|-|-|TRBJ1-5
CASSEHQDQPQHF
TGCGCCAGCAGTGAGCACCAGGATCAGCCCCAGCATTTT
>TRBV11-2|-|-|TRBJ1-6
CASSLDVRGVSEHSPLHF
TGTGCCAGCAGCTTAGACGTCCGGGGGGTTAGCGAACATTCACCCCTCCACTTT
>TRBV5-6|TRBD1|once|TRBJ2-7
CASSYRDRDYEQYF
TGTGCCAGCAGCTACCGGGACAGGGACTACGAGCAGTACTTC
>TRBV11-2|-|-|TRBJ2-3
CASSLVLWGRGTDTQYF
TGTGCCAGCAGCTTAGTTCTTTGGGGCAGGGGCACAGATACGCAGTATTTT
>TRBV19|-|-|TRBJ2-5
CASSLSSPETQYF
TGTGCCAGTTCTCTGTCTTCCCCAGAGACCCAGTACTTC
>TRBV29-1|TRBD1|-|TRBJ1-1
CSVYLGGQGEPTEAFF
TGCAGCGTTTATTTGGGGGGACAGGGCGAACCCACTGAAGCTTTCTTT
>TRBV6-5|TRBD1|-|TRBJ1-6
CASRDRVGSPLHF
TGTGCCAGCAGAGACAGGGTTGGATCACCCCTCCACTTT
>TRBV13|-|-|TRBJ1-5
CASSLDRDQPQHF
TGTGCCAGCAGCTTAGACAGGGATCAGCCCCAGCATTTT
>TRBV18|TRBD1|-|TRBJ1-2
CASSHWDRAYGYTF
TGTGCCAGCTCACACTGGGACAGGGCTTACGGCTACACCTTC
>TRBV3-1/TRBV3-2|TRBD1|-|TRBJ2-7
CASSHPTTGGSYEQYF
TGTGCCAGCAGCCATCCCACGACAGGGGGCAGCTACGAGCAGTACTTC
>TRBV6-5|-|once|TRBJ1-2
CASSYAGGLGYGYTF
TGTGCCAGCAGTTACGCGGGGGGGCTCGGGTATGGCTACACCTTC